Here is one T cell receptor (beta chain) with its context. The sample comes from a study of metastatic and nonmetastatic thyroid tumors. Thyroid surgery took place with no prior treatment in any patient. With V trimmed by 4 bases and J by 7 bases, 15 bases remained unmatched. Germline V gene lookup returns CDR1 SGHDT and CDR2 YYEEEE. The CDR3 loop spans 16 amino acids. MiXCR reprocessed the PCR reads for TCRdb. The sample includes several thousand clones, 32% of them seen just once. The J gene is TRBJ1-1, the V gene TRBV5-6; TRBD1 matches 8 bases. The sequence derives from a female donor with papillary thyroid cancer or a benign thyroid nodule (not recorded which). Some clones in this sample may be carry-over from other donors' samples. Material: tumor tissue. The CDR3 here is CASSNVDRAWVVEAFF. The CDR3 nucleotides read TGTGCCAGCAGCAACGTGGACAGGGCGTGGGTCGTTGAAGCTTTCTTT.